Below, 2 T cell receptor beta chains from the same sample are listed, as sequenced in a study of T cells and Merkel cell carcinoma outcomes. This table comes from immunoSEQ multiplex PCR, and its TCRdb copy is limited to in-frame clones, with some not included. The sample records some 15,000 clones, roughly 80% being singletons. Sequencing was performed on tumor tissue from Merkel cell carcinoma. The receptors originated from a human donor with Merkel cell carcinoma.

The rearrangement links TRBV5-5 to TRBJ2-3, with a tentative D call TRBD2 (5 bases). The V and J ends lost 3 bases and 2 bases respectively, with 16 bases between them. Germline CDR1 is SGHKS and CDR2 is YYEKEE (reference sequence). This CDR3 spans 16 amino acids. CDR3 DNA: TGTGCCAGCAGCTCACAACCTCGAGGGTCCACAGATACGCAGTATTTT. It codes for CASSSQPRGSTDTQYF. The whole variable domain, remainder taken from reference TRBV5-5 and TRBJ2-3, is DAGVTQSPTHLIKTRGQQVTLRCSPISGHKSVSWYQQVLGQGPQFIFQYYEKEERGRGNFPDRFSARQFPNYSSELNVNALLLGDSALYLCASSSQPRGSTDTQYFGPGTRLTVL.

V and J are TRBV18 and TRBJ2-7, with D perhaps TRBD1 or TRBD2 (5 bases each). V lost 6 bases to trimming and J lost 2 bases, with 14 bases between them. The germline V gene has CDR1 KGHSH and CDR2 LQKENI. This CDR3 comprises 14 residues. The CDR3 is CASSPGTATYEQYF. DNA for the CDR3: TGTGCCAGCTCCCCCGGGACGGCGACCTACGAGCAGTACTTC.